This T cell receptor (beta chain) derives from a study of OX40 agonist ivuxolimab in advanced cancers. Germline V gene sequence: CDR1 MDHEN, CDR2 SYDVKM. The CDR3 covers 11 residues. V was pared by 2 bases and J by 9 bases, with 6 bases between. This table comes from immunoSEQ multiplex PCR, and its TCRdb copy is limited to in-frame clones, with some not included. The repertoire consists of approximately 74,000 clones, with about nine tenths occurring once and the leading ten covering roughly 0.55%. This sample comprised CD4+ or CD8+ T cells sorted from blood, obtained in a trial of the OX40 agonist ivuxolimab. The gene calls are TRBV28 and TRBJ2-3, with D unresolved. This TCR came from an adult with an advanced solid tumor such as melanoma, head and neck, liver or kidney cancer. In DNA form, the CDR3 reads TGTGCCAGCAGTTTAGGGCCAACGCAGTATTTT. The encoded protein is CASSLGPTQYF.